This T cell receptor beta chain was captured by sequencing in a study of identical twins. TCRdb re-called the 5' RACE reads with MiXCR, one entry per CDR3 protein. Of 510,000 or so distinct CDR3 sequences in the sample, 13% to 15% are singletons; the top ten hold about 0.47%. Germline-derived CDR1 and CDR2 are ENHRY and SYGVKD. V was trimmed by 8 bases and J by 5 bases, leaving 12 bases between them. The CDR3 spans 12 residues. These data were also reused for a study on yellow fever vaccine responses in identical twins.

The receptor comes from a woman between 18 and 29 years old in good health. The chain joins TRBV10-3 to TRBJ1-1, with D possibly being TRBD1 (5 bases). The sample consisted of CD4+ T cells sorted from blood. The CDR3 sequence is CAIWGGGTEAFF. The CDR3 coding sequence is TGTGCCATCTGGGGGGGAGGAACTGAAGCTTTCTTT.